The clone carrying this T cell receptor beta chain was observed a single time. Its specificity is not known. V was cut by 3 bases and J by 3 bases, with 3 bases left in between. The CDR3 covers 12 residues. The germline V gene encodes CDR1 LGHNA and CDR2 YNFKEQ. This specimen belongs to a study of PD-1 blockade in classical Hodgkin lymphoma. Profiled with immunoSEQ multiplex PCR; TCRdb holds only in-frame clones, not every one. The sample holds about 13,000 clones; 92% are singletons and the top ten take more than 20%. Study outcomes and limitations: It was among complete responders that baseline diversity resembled that of newly diagnosed patients.

All trial patients relapsed after autologous stem cell transplantation. The chain is built from TRBV4-2 and TRBJ1-3; D gene uncertain. The input for sequencing was peripheral blood mononuclear cells (PBMCs), taken at baseline. This TCR was recovered from a human donor with classical Hodgkin lymphoma. The CDR3 is CASSQGGNTIYF. The CDR3 DNA reads TGTGCCAGCAGCCAGGGTGGAAACACCATATATTTT.